The 20 T cell receptor beta chains listed next were all sequenced from one sample in a study of metastatic and nonmetastatic thyroid tumors. TCRdb reprocessed the PCR reads using MiXCR. This sample has some 23,000 clones, with about 30% found just once. The entire patient cohort was treatment-naive prior to thyroid surgery. Sequencing was carried out using tumor tissue. Every receptor here comes from a female donor with papillary thyroid cancer or a benign thyroid nodule (not recorded which). Some clones in this sample may be carry-over from other donors' samples.

Sample share makes this clone medium-sized. The chain recombines TRBV4-2 with TRBJ2-7, with no clear D. CDR1 and CDR2 from the germline V gene are LGHNA and YNFKEQ. There are 16 residues in the CDR3. V was trimmed by 0 bases and J by 2 bases, leaving 14 bases between them. CDR3 in DNA: TGTGCCAGCAGCCAAGATGCATCGAGAAACCCCTACGAGCAGTACTTC. Amino acid sequence: CASSQDASRNPYEQYF.

Ten or more counts support this clone. The CDR3 nucleotides are TGTGCCAGCAGCTTAGCGCTTAGGGACGCTGAAGCTTTCTTT. This sequence encodes CASSLALRDAEAFF. The gene calls are TRBV11-1 and TRBJ1-1; tentatively, D is TRBD1 (5 bases). Germline V lookup: CDR1 SGHAT, CDR2 FQDESV (reference sequence). This CDR3 comprises 14 residues. V was cut by 0 bases and J by 6 bases, with 11 bases left in between.

Ten or more counts support this clone. The chain joins TRBV4-3 to TRBJ2-5, with D possibly called TRBD1 or TRBD2 (6 bases each). Germline CDR1 reads LGHNA; CDR2 reads YSLEER. The CDR3 extends over 15 amino acids. The V and J ends lost 1 base and 4 bases respectively, with 13 bases between them. The CDR3 sequence: CASSQAGEVGETQYF. The DNA of the CDR3 is TGCGCCAGCAGCCAAGCAGGGGAGGTCGGAGAGACCCAGTACTTC.

Notes on this clone: The junction departs from germline at one end; a sequencing error may be responsible. The chain couples TRBV11-1 to TRBJ1-6; 9 nucleotides agree with TRBD1. Germline V gene sequence: CDR1 SGHAT, CDR2 FQDESV (reference sequence). This CDR3 spans 16 amino acids. This CDR3 reads CASSLIATGGKSHLHF. The CDR3 DNA reads as TGTGCCAGCAGCTTAATAGCGACAGGGGGAAAGTCACACCTCCACTTT.

The J gene is TRBJ2-2, the V gene TRBV5-1; 7 bases are shared with TRBD1. Germline V gives CDR1 SGHRS, CDR2 YFSETQ. V was pared by 5 bases and J by 0 bases, with 1 base of the junction left unmatched. The CDR3 is 14 amino acids. As DNA, the CDR3 is TGCGCCAGCAGGGGGACAGCGAACACCGGGGAGCTGTTTTTT. Protein product: CASRGTANTGELFF.

This clone was seen repeatedly, ten times or more. The rearrangement uses TRBV4-2 and TRBJ1-2; a weak D match, TRBD1 (6 bases). In germline, CDR1 is LGHNA, CDR2 YNFKEQ. V was cut by 0 bases and J by 6 bases, with 20 bases left in between. The CDR3 runs to 17 residues. The CDR3 loop reads CASSQENNRALEDGYTF. The CDR3 DNA sequence: TGTGCCAGCAGCCAAGAAAACAACAGGGCCCTAGAGGATGGCTACACCTTC.

A few counts support this clone. Given a much more abundant clone one base away, this may be a read error. The chain is built from TRBV7-2 and TRBJ1-1; D not resolved. This CDR3 region has 10 residues. CDR1 and CDR2 from the germline V gene are SGHTA and FQGNSA. The V end lost 3 bases, the J end lost 10 bases, and 6 bases lay between the germline ends. CDR3 sequence reads: CASSLVGAFF. DNA of the CDR3: TGTGCCAGCAGCTTGGTAGGAGCTTTCTTT.

This clone was detected many times. The chain uses TRBV11-1 and TRBJ1-1; D ambiguous. This CDR3 has 16 amino acids. The ends were cut back, 5 bases at V and 0 bases at J, with 16 bases in the middle. Germline CDR1 is SGHAT and CDR2 is FQDESV (reference sequence). CDR3 residues: CASSKRGRRMNTEAFF. The DNA of the CDR3 is TGTGCCAGCAGCAAACGCGGACGGCGCATGAACACTGAAGCTTTCTTT.

The genes are TRBV29-1 and TRBJ1-2; D might be TRBD1 (5 bases). V was shortened by 7 bases and J by 2 bases, with 14 bases between the two germline ends. The germline gives CDR1 SQVTM, CDR2 ANQGSEA. The CDR3 sequence is 13 residues long. Here the CDR3 DNA reads TGCAGCGGGGGGGAGGATGGGAACTATGGCTACACCTTC. Its translation is CSGGEDGNYGYTF. The whole variable domain, filled in from reference TRBV29-1 and TRBJ1-2, reads SAVISQKPSRDICQRGTSLTIQCQVDSQVTMMFWYRQQPGQSLTLIATANQGSEATYESGFVIDKFPISRPNLTFSTLTVSNMSPEDSSIYLCSGGEDGNYGYTFGSGTRLTVV.

The sample holds many counts of this clone. A read error is possible here, since a much larger clone lies one base away. Other DNA sequences from this sample encode an identical CDR3 as well. The rearrangement uses TRBV10-3 and TRBJ1-2, with D tentatively TRBD1 (6 bases). V lost 6 bases to trimming and J lost 0 bases, with 17 bases between them. The CDR3 is made up of 16 amino acids. CDR1 is ENHRY and CDR2 is SYGVKD in the germline V gene. This CDR3 is CAISATGTPANYGYTF. The CDR3 nucleotides are TGTGCCATCAGCGCTACTGGGACACCAGCTAACTATGGCTACACCTTC.

Details on this clone: The junction shows a germline mismatch at one end, possibly a read error. The chain carries TRBV6-2 or TRBV6-3 and TRBJ1-1; D perhaps matches TRBD1 (6 bases). Germline CDR1 and CDR2: MNHEY and SVGEGT. This CDR3 is 14 amino acids long. DNA of the CDR3: TGTGCCAGCAGCACCCCCCGGGACATAACTGAAGGTTTCTTT. Translation: CASSTPRDITEGFF.

This clone counts as medium-sized (0.01 to 0.1%). The J gene is TRBJ1-6, the V gene TRBV7-8, with D unclear. V gave up 2 bases and J gave up 8 bases, with 19 bases separating them. The germline CDR1 and CDR2 sequences are SGHVS and FQNEAQ. The CDR3 has 17 residues. CDR3 nucleotides: TGTGCCAGCAGCTTAAGGTTTGTCCAGGCACGGGATTCACCCCTCCACTTT. Amino acids: CASSLRFVQARDSPLHF.

As for this clone: At one end, the junction sequence differs from germline, possibly due to a read error. The rearrangement uses TRBV5-5 and TRBJ1-2; D not resolved. The CDR3 extends over 15 amino acids. Germline lookup yields CDR1 SGHKS and CDR2 YYEKEE (reference sequence). CDR3 coding DNA: TGTGCCGGCAGCTTTGACATCGCGTCTAACTATGGCTACACCTTC. This translates into CAGSFDIASNYGYTF.

V gene TRBV5-1 combines with J gene TRBJ2-2; 7 nucleotides line up with TRBD1. The V gene's germline CDR1 is SGHRS and CDR2 YFSETQ. The CDR3 consists of 14 residues. Germline trimming cut 7 bases from V and 4 bases from J; bases unmatched to any gene: 7. The CDR3 nucleotides read TGCGCCAGCTCCAGGGGGTCGGGCACCGGGGAGCTGTTTTTT. Protein product: CASSRGSGTGELFF.

The chain carries TRBV7-3 and TRBJ2-3; 7 nucleotides line up with TRBD2. The CDR3 consists of 16 residues. Germline lookup yields CDR1 SGHTA and CDR2 FQGTGA. V gave up 7 bases and J gave up 0 bases; unmatched junction bases: 10. CDR3 loop: CASIPRSGCSTDTQYF. In DNA, the CDR3 is TGTGCCAGCATCCCGCGTAGCGGGTGTAGCACAGATACGCAGTATTTT.

This clone appeared a few times. The V and J genes are TRBV20-1 and TRBJ2-2; 7 bases align to TRBD2. V trimming: 0 bases; J trimming: 7 bases; junction bases outside the gene matches: 2. The CDR3 spans 13 residues. CDR1 and CDR2 from the germline V gene are DFQATT and SNEGSKA (reference sequence). The CDR3 DNA reads as TGCAGTGCTAGAGAAAGGGAGGGCGGGGAGCTGTTTTTT. It yields the protein CSAREREGGELFF.

This clone was seen at least ten times. The chain recombines TRBV10-2 with TRBJ1-1; D is possibly TRBD1 (5 bases). Trimming stripped 7 bases from V and 2 bases from J, with 17 bases between. There are 15 residues in the CDR3. Germline V CDR1 and CDR2: WSHSY, SAAADI. Here the CDR3 DNA reads TGCGCCAGCACCAGCCCGGGGCTAGAAAACACTGAAGCTTTCTTT. Encoded protein: CASTSPGLENTEAFF.

This clone was seen many times. CDR3 protein: CSFRTAGNTEAFF. DNA of the CDR3: TGCAGTTTCAGGACAGCTGGGAACACTGAAGCTTTCTTT. The chain carries TRBV29-1 and TRBJ1-1; possibly TRBD1 for D (6 bases). Germline CDR1 is SQVTM and CDR2 is ANQGSEA. The CDR3 covers 13 residues.

This clone was recorded a few times. A junction end diverges from the germline sequence, so it may reflect a read error. Other DNA sequences in this specimen translate into the identical CDR3. This chain links TRBV2 with TRBJ2-5; TRBD2 might be the D (8 bases). The CDR3 contains 15 residues. CDR1 and CDR2 from the germline V gene are SNHLY and FYNNEI. The CDR3 reads CASSAPGGGLEAQYF. In nucleotides, the CDR3 is TGTGCCAGCAGCGCCCCGGGAGGGGGCTTAGAGGCCCAGTACTTC. Variable domain in full (rest from reference TRBV2 and TRBJ2-5): EPEVTQTPSHQVTQMGQEVILRCVPISNHLYFYWYRQILGQKVEFLVSFYNNEISEKSEIFDDQFSVERPDGSNFTLKIRSTKLEDSAMYFCASSAPGGGLEAQYFGPGTRLLVL.

Comment on this clone: One end of the junction varies from germline; a read error may be responsible. The chain recombines TRBV7-9 with TRBJ2-7; D remains unclear. The CDR3 covers 11 residues. Germline V lookup: CDR1 SEHNR, CDR2 FQNEAQ (reference sequence). This CDR3 reads CVSSPQYEQYF. DNA for the CDR3: TGTGTCAGCAGCCCCCAGTACGAGCAGTACTTC. The variable domain in full, completed from reference TRBV7-9 and TRBJ2-7, reads DTGVSQNPRHKITKRGQNVTFRCDPISEHNRLYWYRQTLGQGPEFLTYFQNEAQLEKSRLLSDRFSAERPKGSFSTLEIQRTEQGDSAMYLCVSSPQYEQYFGPGTRLTVT.